The 9 T cell receptor beta chains given below trace back to one sample, sequenced in a study of shared clonotypes between healthy human individuals. Produced via immunoSEQ multiplex PCR; TCRdb's table is partial and in-frame only. Altogether a few million clones are present, 85% to 95% being singletons, with the ten largest covering around 0.38%. Material: naive CD4+ T cells from PBMCs. Subset here: CD45RA+ positively selected. All receptors derive from a man aged 18 to 29 in good health. Some clones in this sample may be carry-over from other donors' samples.

The chain is built from TRBV28 and TRBJ2-7; the D is unclear. CDR3 size: 12 residues. V dropped 2 bases and J dropped 6 bases, with 8 bases sitting between them. Germline lookup yields CDR1 MDHEN and CDR2 SYDVKM. CDR3 nucleotide sequence: TGTGCCAGCAGTTTAGGCAGTACCGAGCAGTACTTC. It codes for CASSLGSTEQYF.

This chain uses TRBV19 with TRBJ2-1; 11 positions match TRBD2. This CDR3 spans 17 amino acids. CDR1 is LNHDA, CDR2 SQIVND, per germline (reference sequence). J gave up 1 base and V 7 bases, and 9 bases lay outside the gene matches. CDR3 protein: CASIPHGLAGSYNEQFF. The CDR3, as DNA: TGTGCCAGTATTCCCCATGGACTAGCGGGTTCCTACAATGAGCAGTTCTTC. Together with reference TRBV19 and TRBJ2-1, the CDR3 gives the full variable domain: DGGITQSPKYLFRKEGQNVTLSCEQNLNHDAMYWYRQDPGQGLRLIYYSQIVNDFQKGDIAEGYSVSREKKESFPLTVTSAQKNPTAFYLCASIPHGLAGSYNEQFFGPGTRLTVL.

This chain connects TRBV30 to TRBJ2-2, with D possibly TRBD1 on 5 matching bases. The CDR3 extends over 17 amino acids. Germline values: CDR1 GTSNPN, CDR2 SVGIG (reference sequence). V lost 3 bases and J 1 base, leaving 18 bases between the germline ends. The CDR3: CAWRALGHSLNTGELFF. The CDR3 nucleotides are TGTGCCTGGAGGGCGCTAGGACACTCCCTGAACACCGGGGAGCTGTTTTTT.

This clone turned up a few times. The J gene is TRBJ2-1, the V gene TRBV19, with 13 bases fitting TRBD2. Unmatched junction bases numbered 0, after V lost 6 bases and J lost 7 bases. The CDR3 runs 13 residues. Per the germline V gene, CDR1 is LNHDA and CDR2 is SQIVND (reference sequence). The CDR3 sequence is CASRTSGRNEQFF. The CDR3 nucleotides are TGTGCCAGTAGGACTAGCGGGAGGAATGAGCAGTTCTTC.

V is TRBV5-8 and J is TRBJ2-1; D possibly corresponds to TRBD2 (5 bases). This CDR3 has 17 residues. The ends were cut back, 0 bases at V and 0 bases at J, with 13 bases in the middle. Germline assignment: CDR1 SGHTS and CDR2 YDEGEE. The DNA for the CDR3 is TGTGCCAGCAGCTTGGCCGGCGGGTACCTCTCCTACAATGAGCAGTTCTTC. Translated, it gives CASSLAGGYLSYNEQFF. The full variable domain, with the rest looked up from reference TRBV5-8 and TRBJ2-1, is EAGVTQSPTHLIKTRGQQATLRCSPISGHTSVYWYQQALGLGLQFLLWYDEGEERNRGNFPPRFSGRQFPNYSSELNVNALELEDSALYLCASSLAGGYLSYNEQFFGPGTRLTVL.

The chain combines TRBV30 with TRBJ2-3, with no clear D. Trimming removed 1 base at V and 4 bases at J, with 3 bases between. Germline V lookup: CDR1 GTSNPN, CDR2 SVGIG (reference sequence). This CDR3 region has 11 residues. CDR3 sequence: CAWSASDTQYF. CDR3 DNA: TGTGCCTGGAGTGCCTCAGATACGCAGTATTTT. The complete variable domain, with remaining parts taken from reference TRBV30 and TRBJ2-3, reads SQTIHQWPATLVQPVGSPLSLECTVEGTSNPNLYWYRQAAGRGLQLLFYSVGIGQISSEVPQNLSASRPQDRQFILSSKKLLLSDSGFYLCAWSASDTQYFGPGTRLTVL.

The chain uses TRBV5-1 and TRBJ2-5, with TRBD2 matching 7 bases. The CDR3 contains 14 residues. The trim removed 4 bases at V and 5 bases at J, leaving 8 bases unmatched. CDR1 and CDR2 from the germline V gene are SGHRS and YFSETQ. CDR3: CASSAGLTGETQYF. The CDR3 coding sequence is TGCGCCAGCAGCGCGGGACTAACCGGGGAGACCCAGTACTTC.

V gene TRBV30 combines with J gene TRBJ1-1; unclear D gene. In germline, CDR1 is GTSNPN, CDR2 SVGIG (reference sequence). The CDR3 totals 12 residues. V shed 0 bases and J shed 8 bases, with 10 bases lying between them. The CDR3 sequence: CAWSVIGPEAFF. Written as DNA, the CDR3 is TGTGCCTGGAGTGTAATCGGACCCGAAGCTTTCTTT.

The genes are TRBV6-1 and TRBJ1-5, with D possibly matching TRBD1 (5 bases). Looked up from germline, CDR1 is MNHNS and CDR2 is SASEGT. Trimming pared 8 bases from V and 8 bases from J, leaving 16 bases between. The CDR3 loop spans 13 amino acids. DNA for the CDR3: TGTGCCAGCGGGCAGGGAGTCGTAGAGCCCCAGCATTTT. Translated: CASGQGVVEPQHF.